The rows below give T cell receptor beta chains drawn from one sample of a study of beta chain features in type 1 diabetes. The data were produced by immunoSEQ multiplex PCR, yet TCRdb's version contains in-frame clones alone and is incomplete. The sample carries a few hundred thousand clones, over 9% recorded once. Specimen: central memory CD4+ T cells from blood. The source is a man aged 30-40 years with type 1 diabetes. Each CDR3 is given with its conserved first and last residue. D genes are given only for firm matches. Not every row has a clone size; where given, it reads once, few, many or a size class.

TRBV7-9	-	TRBJ2-7	-	TGTGCCAGCAGCTTAGCCCAAGGCCCCCAAGAGCAGTACTTC	CASSLAQGPQEQYF
TRBV27	-	TRBJ1-1	-	TGTGCCAGCAGTTTCAGCGGGGGTTCCACTGAAGCTTTCTTT	CASSFSGGSTEAFF
TRBV7-6	few	TRBJ2-7	-	TGTGCCAGCAGCTCATTTACAGGATCATCCTACGAGCAGTACTTC	CASSSFTGSSYEQYF
TRBV4-3	-	TRBJ2-2	TRBD1	TGCGCCAGCAGCCAAGAAGATGGGGGTGGGACAGGGATCACCGGGGAGCTGTTTTTT	CASSQEDGGGTGITGELFF
TRBV5-6	-	TRBJ2-5	-	TGTGCCAGCAGCTTGCGGCGGGAAGAGATCAAGACCCAGTACTTC	CASSLRREEIKTQYF
TRBV6-5	-	TRBJ2-7	-	TGTGCCAGCAGGTCGACAGGCTCCTACGAGCAGTACTTC	CASRSTGSYEQYF
TRBV6-6	-	TRBJ2-3	-	TGTGCCAGCAGTGCCGGGGCTGGCACAGATACGCAGTATTTT	CASSAGAGTDTQYF
TRBV28	-	TRBJ2-7	TRBD1	TGTGCCAGCCGAGACGGGACAGGGCGCTACGAGCAGTACTTC	CASRDGTGRYEQYF
TRBV2	-	TRBJ2-1	TRBD2	TGTGCCAGCAGTTTACGACTAGCGTCAGTCGATGAGCAGTTCTTC	CASSLRLASVDEQFF
TRBV28	-	TRBJ1-2	-	TGTGCCAGCAGCTCTCAACAGTCCAGGGATGGCTACACCTTC	CASSSQQSRDGYTF
TRBV20-1	few	TRBJ1-1	-	TGCAGTGCTAGGGGCAGTTCTGAAGCTTTCTTT	CSARGSSEAFF
TRBV11-2	few	TRBJ2-5	-	TGTGCCAGCAGCTTTGCGGAGACCCAGTACTTC	CASSFAETQYF
TRBV28	few	TRBJ1-2	-	TGTGCCAGCTCAGACAGAATCTATGGCTACACCTTC	CASSDRIYGYTF
TRBV29-1	many	TRBJ2-1	-	TGCAGCGTTGAAGATCAAAGCCCGAGCTCCTACAATGAGCAGTTCTTC	CSVEDQSPSSYNEQFF
TRBV5-6	few	TRBJ2-7	-	TGTGCCAGCAGCTCTATGGGGAGCTCCTACGAGCAGTACTTC	CASSSMGSSYEQYF
TRBV5-1	few	TRBJ2-3	TRBD1	TGCGCCAGCAGCTTACAGGGGAGCACAGATACGCAGTATTTT	CASSLQGSTDTQYF
TRBV14	few	TRBJ2-7	TRBD1	TGTGCCAGCAGCCCAGCGGACAGGCGAAGCGAGCAGTACTTC	CASSPADRRSEQYF
TRBV14	many	TRBJ2-4	TRBD1	TGTGCCAGCAGCCAAGAGACAGGGGTGCCCGCCAAAAACATTCAGTACTTC	CASSQETGVPAKNIQYF
TRBV6-4	few	TRBJ2-6	-	TGTGCCAGCAGTGACCGACAGGTGGGCTCTGGGGCCAACGTCCTGACTTTC	CASSDRQVGSGANVLTF
TRBV6-5	few	TRBJ1-5	TRBD1	TGTGCCAGCAGTTCCGACAGGGTTCAGCCCCAGCATTTT	CASSSDRVQPQHF
TRBV28	few	TRBJ2-7	-	TGTGCCAGCAGAAGGGGTACCTACGAGCAGTACTTC	CASRRGTYEQYF
TRBV10-3	-	TRBJ2-1	-	TGTGCCATCAGTGAGTCAGGGACTTCTAATGAGCAGTTCTTC	CAISESGTSNEQFF
TRBV27	few	TRBJ2-3	-	TGTGCCAGCAGTTCCCCGGGCGGACGTGGAGATACGCAGTATTTT	CASSSPGGRGDTQYF
TRBV2	many	TRBJ1-2	-	TGTGCCAGCAGTGAAAACACGGACTATGGCTACACCTTC	CASSENTDYGYTF
TRBV6-1	-	TRBJ1-5	-	TGTGCCAGCAGTCCCCCTATCCATCAGCCCCAGCATTTT	CASSPPIHQPQHF
TRBV6-6	few	TRBJ1-1	-	TGTGCCAGGTCGTTGCAGACGTATATGAACACTGAAGCTTTCTTT	CARSLQTYMNTEAFF
TRBV7-2	-	TRBJ2-7	-	TGTGCCAGCAGCTTAGATCAGGCAGATTACGAGCAGTACTTC	CASSLDQADYEQYF
TRBV5-1	-	TRBJ2-7	TRBD1	TGCGCCAGCCGAAGCGACAGGGTCGGCCACGAGCAGTACTTC	CASRSDRVGHEQYF
TRBV7-8	-	TRBJ1-5	TRBD1	TGTGCCAGCAGCTCCGCAGGGGGCCAGCAGCCCCAGCATTTT	CASSSAGGQQPQHF
TRBV28	few	TRBJ1-5	-	TGTGCCAGCAGTCCCGAGGACGGGATCCGTAAGCCCCAGCATTTT	CASSPEDGIRKPQHF
TRBV5-6	-	TRBJ2-7	-	TGTGCCAGCAGCGCCGCCGGCGAGCAGTACTTC	CASSAAGEQYF
TRBV5-6	-	TRBJ2-7	-	TGTGCCAGCAGCTTTAAGGGGTACGAGCAGTACTTC	CASSFKGYEQYF
TRBV6-5	few	TRBJ2-3	TRBD2	TGTGCCAGCAGTTACCTTGCGGGAGGGTCAGATACGCAGTATTTT	CASSYLAGGSDTQYF
TRBV12-5	many	TRBJ1-5	-	TGTGCTAGTGGTTTGGGCGGGGACGGTCAGCCCCAGCATTTT	CASGLGGDGQPQHF
TRBV7-9	-	TRBJ1-1	-	TGTGCCAGCAGCTTAATCGCGAGCACTGAAGCTTTCTTT	CASSLIASTEAFF
TRBV2	-	TRBJ2-1	TRBD2	TGTGCCAGCACTCGGGACTACCTCAATGAGCAGTTCTTC	CASTRDYLNEQFF
TRBV28	-	TRBJ2-5	TRBD2	TGTGCCAGCAGTCTCCGGGGACTAGCGGGACTAGAGACCCAGTACTTC	CASSLRGLAGLETQYF
TRBV28	-	TRBJ2-1	TRBD1	TGTGCCAGCAGTTGGGACAGTTCCTACAATGAGCAGTTCTTC	CASSWDSSYNEQFF
TRBV7-8	few	TRBJ2-7	-	TGTGCCAGCAGCTTAGCGTTAGGCTTAGTCTACGAGCAGTACTTC	CASSLALGLVYEQYF
TRBV2	-	TRBJ2-7	-	TGTGCCAGCAGATTACAGGGAATCTCTCTGGAGCAGTACTTC	CASRLQGISLEQYF
TRBV7-9	few	TRBJ2-1	TRBD1	TGTGCCAGCAGCCTCCGAATCGGGACAGGGAGTATGCATGAGCAGTTCTTC	CASSLRIGTGSMHEQFF
TRBV4-1	-	TRBJ2-7	-	TGCGCCAGCAGCCAAATTGACAGGGAGGTAAACGAGCAGTACTTC	CASSQIDREVNEQYF
TRBV19	-	TRBJ2-2	TRBD1	TGTGCCAGTATGAGGGGGCTGGGCACCGGGGAGCTGTTTTTT	CASMRGLGTGELFF
TRBV5-1	few	TRBJ2-2	-	TGCGCCAGCAGCTTGGCCGCGGGGGCCGGCGGGGAGCTGTTTTTT	CASSLAAGAGGELFF
TRBV19	many	TRBJ2-7	-	TGTGCCAGTAGTATCCGAGGGAACGAGCAGTACTTC	CASSIRGNEQYF
TRBV7-9	many	TRBJ1-1	-	TGTGCCAGCAGCTTAGTTCAAGTGGCTTTCTTT	CASSLVQVAFF
TRBV6-5	-	TRBJ2-7	TRBD1	TGTGCCAGCATGTTCGGACAGGGAGAATACGAGCAGTACTTC	CASMFGQGEYEQYF
TRBV28	few	TRBJ2-5	-	TGTGCCAGCAGTTACGCGGGTGTAAGGGAGACCCAGTACTTC	CASSYAGVRETQYF
TRBV30	few	TRBJ2-7	-	TGTGCCTGGAGCGGTAGGGACGGACGAGCCTACGAGCAGTACTTC	CAWSGRDGRAYEQYF
TRBV4-3	few	TRBJ1-1	-	TGCGCCAGCAGCCAGGCGAGGGACACTGAAGCTTTCTTT	CASSQARDTEAFF
TRBV7-2	-	TRBJ2-6	TRBD1	TGTGCCAGCAGCGGGGGACAGGGCACCCCGTTGAGAGGGGCCAACGTCCTGACTTTC	CASSGGQGTPLRGANVLTF
TRBV6-1	few	TRBJ1-1	-	TGTGCCAGCAGAGAAGGGGGGCAAGGTGAAGCTTTCTTT	CASREGGQGEAFF
TRBV2	many	TRBJ1-5	-	TGTGCCAGCAGTGGGAGGACAAGTCAGAGGCCCCAGCATTTT	CASSGRTSQRPQHF
TRBV7-2	-	TRBJ2-5	-	TGTGCCAGCAGAAGGGGGGCGGGGACACAAGAGACCCAGTACTTC	CASRRGAGTQETQYF
TRBV7-9	many	TRBJ2-2	-	TGTGCCAGCAGCCCCAGCGGTCCGACTACCGGGGAGCTGTTTTTT	CASSPSGPTTGELFF